The rows below give T cell receptor beta chains drawn from one sample of a study of PD-1 blockade in classical Hodgkin lymphoma. The data were produced by immunoSEQ multiplex PCR, yet TCRdb's version contains in-frame clones alone and is incomplete. The table includes 35,000 to 45,000 clones, about 70% detected once. The sample here was peripheral blood mononuclear cells (PBMCs), taken before the second cycle of nivolumab. These receptors came from a human donor with classical Hodgkin lymphoma. Both conserved end residues are part of each CDR3. D genes are given only for firm matches. Not every row has a clone size; where given, it reads once, few, many or a size class.

NA	TRBJ2-7	TRBD1	TRBV7-2	CASSVQGLPYEQYF	TGTGCCAGCAGCGTACAGGGGCTTCCCTACGAGCAGTACTTC
NA	TRBJ2-7	NA	TRBV12-5	CASGKRRTGYEQYF	TGCGCTAGTGGTAAAAGACGGACGGGCTACGAGCAGTACTTC
NA	TRBJ2-3	TRBD1	TRBV5-6	CASSLTGATDTQYF	TGTGCCAGCAGCTTGACAGGGGCCACAGATACGCAGTATTTT
NA	TRBJ2-3	TRBD1	TRBV5-1	CASSLVLTGTGSTDTQYF	TGCGCCAGCAGCTTGGTCTTAACCGGGACAGGTAGCACAGATACGCAGTATTTT
NA	TRBJ2-3	NA	TRBV7-3	CASSREGSPGTDTQYF	TGTGCCAGCAGCAGAGAAGGTTCGCCCGGCACAGATACGCAGTATTTT
NA	TRBJ2-1	NA	TRBV28	CASSLRRGTPYNEQFF	TGTGCCAGCAGTTTAAGAAGGGGGACTCCATACAATGAGCAGTTCTTC
NA	TRBJ2-1	NA	TRBV5-4	CASSLGGGALSYNEQFF	TGTGCCAGCAGCTTGGGGGGAGGTGCGCTCTCCTACAATGAGCAGTTCTTC
NA	TRBJ1-3	TRBD1	TRBV4-1	CASSLTLQGGTGNTIYF	TGCGCCAGCAGCCTTACCCTACAGGGGGGAACAGGAAACACCATATATTTT
NA	TRBJ2-3	TRBD2	TRBV2	CASSLGGGATDTQYF	TGTGCCAGCAGCCTTGGCGGGGGGGCCACAGATACGCAGTATTTT
NA	TRBJ2-7	NA	TRBV4-2	CASSQDRGPYEQYF	TGTGCCAGCAGCCAAGACAGGGGCCCGTACGAGCAGTACTTC
NA	TRBJ2-1	NA	TRBV4-1	CASSQDPAGEQFF	TGCGCCAGCAGCCAAGATCCGGCAGGGGAGCAGTTCTTC
few	TRBJ1-3	NA	TRBV7-9	CASTWADGNTIYF	TGTGCCAGCACCTGGGCCGATGGAAACACCATATATTTT
few	TRBJ1-1	NA	TRBV6-5	CASSYSGGRTEAFF	TGTGCCAGCAGTTACTCAGGGGGTCGCACTGAAGCTTTCTTT
NA	TRBJ1-4	NA	TRBV2	CASRAEAGKLFF	TGTGCCAGTAGAGCGGAGGCAGGGAAACTGTTTTTT
NA	TRBJ1-1	TRBD1	TRBV6-5	CASRDRGTVTEAFF	TGTGCCAGCAGGGACAGGGGAACTGTTACTGAAGCTTTCTTT
NA	TRBJ2-1	NA	TRBV7-2	CASSLELAPYNEQFF	TGTGCCAGCAGCTTAGAACTAGCCCCCTACAATGAGCAGTTCTTC
few	TRBJ1-1	TRBD1	TRBV7-2	CASSSQGSPGAEAFF	TGTGCCAGCAGCTCACAGGGGTCTCCGGGCGCTGAAGCTTTCTTT
NA	TRBJ2-1	TRBD2	TRBV5-1	CASSVTTSGLYNEQFF	TGCGCCAGCAGCGTTACAACTAGCGGACTCTACAATGAGCAGTTCTTC
NA	TRBJ1-3	NA	TRBV30	CAWSVLAGNTIYF	TGTGCCTGGAGTGTACTGGCTGGAAACACCATATATTTT
NA	TRBJ2-7	NA	TRBV27	CASSLSHGSYEQYF	TGTGCCAGCAGTTTATCGCACGGATCCTACGAGCAGTACTTC
few	TRBJ1-6	TRBD1	TRBV7-2	CASSLALWQGDNSPLHF	TGTGCCAGCAGCTTAGCTCTTTGGCAGGGGGATAATTCACCCCTCCACTTT
NA	TRBJ1-4	NA	TRBV9	CASSVVGHLGPGGEKLFF	TGTGCCAGCAGCGTAGTGGGACACTTGGGGCCTGGGGGTGAAAAACTGTTTTTT
NA	TRBJ2-1	TRBD2	TRBV29-1	CSVESRGGAGNEQFF	TGCAGCGTTGAGAGTCGCGGGGGGGCTGGGAATGAGCAGTTCTTC
NA	TRBJ1-4	NA	TRBV10-1	CASSEQVPGEKLFF	TGCGCCAGCAGTGAGCAGGTCCCGGGGGAAAAACTGTTTTTT
NA	TRBJ1-5	TRBD1	TRBV2	CASSRQGVQPQHF	TGTGCCAGCAGCAGACAGGGTGTTCAGCCCCAGCATTTT
few	TRBJ2-7	TRBD1	TRBV27	CASRRTGGSYEQYF	TGTGCCAGCAGGAGAACAGGGGGCAGCTACGAGCAGTACTTC
NA	TRBJ2-2	NA	TRBV5-1	CASSWGTETGELFF	TGCGCCAGCAGCTGGGGGACGGAGACCGGGGAGCTGTTTTTT
NA	TRBJ2-3	TRBD2	TRBV2	CASSERASGNTDTQYF	TGTGCCAGCAGTGAAAGGGCTAGCGGAAACACAGATACGCAGTATTTT
NA	TRBJ2-2	NA	TRBV7-2	CASSQDGLNTGELFF	TGTGCCAGCAGCCAGGACGGACTGAACACCGGGGAGCTGTTTTTT
NA	TRBJ1-1	NA	TRBV19	CASSIVGGDTEAFF	TGTGCCAGTAGTATAGTTGGGGGTGACACTGAAGCTTTCTTT
NA	TRBJ1-3	NA	TRBV4-2	CASSQQIGTASGNTIYF	TGTGCCAGCAGCCAACAGATCGGGACCGCCTCGGGAAACACCATATATTTT
NA	TRBJ2-7	NA	TRBV16	CASTDRRHSYEQYF	TGTGCCAGCACCGACCGGAGGCACTCCTACGAGCAGTACTTC
NA	TRBJ2-7	NA	TRBV6-5	CASSYLPTPSYEQYF	TGTGCCAGCAGTTACCTACCAACCCCCTCTTACGAGCAGTACTTC
NA	TRBJ1-5	NA	TRBV18	CASSPPSSGVQPQHF	TGTGCCAGCTCACCACCGTCGTCAGGGGTTCAGCCCCAGCATTTT
NA	TRBJ1-6	NA	TRBV6-5	CASARGNSPLHF	TGTGCCAGCGCCAGGGGAAATTCACCCCTCCACTTT
few	TRBJ2-7	NA	TRBV11-2	CASSLEPSVGYEQYF	TGTGCCAGCAGCTTAGAGCCTTCGGTGGGCTACGAGCAGTACTTC